The clone carrying this T cell receptor beta chain was counted many times. The record originates from a study of neurological immune-mediated disorders. Described time point: technical triplicate 3. For the sorted libraries, roughly 1.1 million CD4+ or CD8+ T cells were used. MiXCR was run by TCRdb on the 5' RACE reads, yielding one entry per CDR3 protein. The profile shows tens of thousands of distinct CDR3 sequences, around 17% of them singletons. The germline V gene encodes CDR1 DFQATT and CDR2 SNEGSKA (reference sequence). CDR3 length: 12 amino acids. V shed 3 bases and J shed 3 bases, with 6 bases lying between them.

J is TRBJ2-1 and V is TRBV20-1, with D perhaps TRBD2 (6 bases). This clonotype was obtained from a female donor with HTLV-1-associated myelopathy (HAM/TSP). Specimen: CD4+ T cells from blood. The CDR3: CSASGGYNEQFF. For the CDR3, the DNA is TGCAGTGCTAGCGGGGGCTACAATGAGCAGTTCTTC.